A single T cell receptor (beta chain) is shown here with its context. The target antigen is unknown. Individual cDNA molecules were tagged with unique molecular identifiers, the study reported. TCRdb processed the 5' RACE reads anew with MiXCR; each CDR3 protein has one entry. The sample includes 97,000 or so distinct CDR3 sequences, around 14% of them seen just once. These data are taken from a study of early T cells in non-severe SARS-CoV-2 infection. Study results and caveats: The study's VDJdb matching favored anti-spike CD8 responses and missed private and CD4 specificities.

The sequencing sample was made of whole blood. The TCR sequence derives from an adult who was a healthcare worker with PCR-confirmed SARS-CoV-2 infection or an uninfected control (not recorded which).

The DNA for the CDR3 is TGTGCCAGCAGAAACAGGCCTAGCGGGGCCTACGAGCAGTACTTC. Translation: CASRNRPSGAYEQYF. The chain joins TRBV6-5 to TRBJ2-7; 9 bases are shared with TRBD2. This CDR3 region has 15 residues. The germline gives CDR1 MNHEY, CDR2 SVGAGI. With 6 bases clipped from V and 2 bases from J, the junction kept 8 bases outside the gene matches.